A selection of T cell receptor beta chains follows, all from one sample in a study of blood T cell repertoires in COVID-19. Clones were sequenced by immunoSEQ multiplex PCR, and TCRdb holds only the in-frame ones, with some missing. The sample has nearly 350,000 clones, roughly 90% seen once. Sequenced material: peripheral blood. These receptors all come from a woman in her sixties or seventies with COVID-19, enrolled during active disease. CDR3s include the opening cysteine and the closing phenylalanine or tryptophan. Fields, in order: J gene, V gene, CDR3 length, clone size, D gene, CDR3 DNA, CDR3 protein. D genes are given only for firm matches. Size tells how often a clone was seen (once, few, many) or the class of an expanded clone, and some rows leave it out.

>TRBJ1-1|TRBV30|11|NA|NA
TGTGCCTGGCACGGGAACACTGAAGCTTTCTTT
CAWHGNTEAFF
>TRBJ1-1|TRBV6-5|15|NA|NA
TGTGCCAGCAGTTACTCAGCAGGCCAGGTAACTGAAGCTTTCTTT
CASSYSAGQVTEAFF
>TRBJ2-1|TRBV10-3|15|NA|TRBD2
TGTGCCATCAGTGAACCCAGCGGGGGGGCCGGTGAGCAGTTCTTC
CAISEPSGGAGEQFF
>TRBJ2-2|TRBV4-2|18|NA|TRBD2
TGTGCCAGCAGCCCTGGGGTAGCGGGGGGGCAGGTCACCGGGGAGCTGTTTTTT
CASSPGVAGGQVTGELFF
>TRBJ2-5|TRBV27|14|NA|TRBD2
TGTGCCAGCAGTCCTAGACTAGCAGGGGAGACCCAGTACTTC
CASSPRLAGETQYF
>TRBJ2-2|TRBV5-1|15|NA|NA
TGCGCCAGCAGCGGTTCGGGGGAATACACCGGGGAGCTGTTTTTT
CASSGSGEYTGELFF
>TRBJ2-7|TRBV27|15|NA|NA
TGTGCCAGCAGTCCCTTGACAGAAAGCTCCTACGAGCAGTACTTC
CASSPLTESSYEQYF
>TRBJ2-7|TRBV19|15|NA|TRBD2
TGTGCCAGTAGTTACTCAGCGGGGCGCTCCTACGAGCAGTACTTC
CASSYSAGRSYEQYF
>TRBJ2-1|TRBV6-6|12|NA|TRBD2
TGTGCCATCAAGCGGGGCGGGAATGAGCAGTTCTTC
CAIKRGGNEQFF
>TRBJ1-2|TRBV6-5|13|NA|NA
TGTGCCAGCAGGCCTGGGGGGGGAGATGGCTACACCTTC
CASRPGGGDGYTF
>TRBJ1-1|TRBV28|13|NA|NA
TGTGCCACAAAGGGACTTATTAACACTGAAGCTTTCTTT
CATKGLINTEAFF
>TRBJ2-5|TRBV19|14|NA|TRBD2
TGTGCCAGTAGTACCCAGACTAGCAGAAAGACCCAGTACTTC
CASSTQTSRKTQYF
>TRBJ1-5|TRBV12-2|16|few|NA
TGTGCAAGTCGCTTGGATTCCGGGACAGGTGATCAGCCCCAGCATTTT
CASRLDSGTGDQPQHF
>TRBJ2-2|TRBV18|16|once|NA
TGTGCCAGCTCACCACCGAGAGGGTCCAACACCGGGGAGCTGTTTTTT
CASSPPRGSNTGELFF
>TRBJ2-7|TRBV7-9|13|NA|NA
TGTGCCAGCAGCTTAGAGAGCGGCTACGAGCAGTACTTC
CASSLESGYEQYF
>TRBJ2-5|TRBV19|14|NA|NA
TGTGCCAGTAGTATATCCGGGATCGGAGAGACCCAGTACTTC
CASSISGIGETQYF
>TRBJ2-5|TRBV4-1|16|NA|NA
TGCGCCAGCAGCCAAGCAGGGACGGGGGTAGGGGAGACCCAGTACTTC
CASSQAGTGVGETQYF
>TRBJ1-1|TRBV6-4|14|NA|NA
TGTGCCAGCAGTGACTCAGTGGGGGGCACTGAAGCTTTCTTT
CASSDSVGGTEAFF
>TRBJ1-1|TRBV28|14|once|NA
TGTGCCAGCTCTTTAACTTTCACCGACACTGAAGCTTTCTTT
CASSLTFTDTEAFF
>TRBJ2-1|TRBV10-3|15|NA|TRBD1
TGTGCCATCGGCAGATCGGGACAGGGGGACAATGAGCAGTTCTTC
CAIGRSGQGDNEQFF
>TRBJ1-2|TRBV28|13|NA|NA
TGTGCCACAGAATATACAGGGCACTATGGCTACACCTTC
CATEYTGHYGYTF
>TRBJ2-6|TRBV5-6|15|NA|NA
TGTGCCAGCACCCCAGACAGCTCTGGGGCCAACGTCCTGACTTTC
CASTPDSSGANVLTF
>TRBJ1-6|TRBV3-1/TRBV3-2|15|many|TRBD1
TGTGCCAGCAGCCCACCGGGACAGGGAAATTCACCCCTCCACTTT
CASSPPGQGNSPLHF
>TRBJ1-6|TRBV4-1|15|NA|NA
TGCGCCAGCAGCCAAGAGGTCAACTACGATTCACCCCTCCACTTT
CASSQEVNYDSPLHF
>TRBJ1-1|TRBV5-4|14|once|NA
TGTGCCAGCAACTCACAGGGTAGCGCCACTGAAGCTTTCTTT
CASNSQGSATEAFF
>TRBJ2-1|TRBV29-1|16|NA|TRBD2
TGCAGCGTCCCCAGCCAAAGACTAGCGGTACACAATGAGCAGTTCTTC
CSVPSQRLAVHNEQFF
>TRBJ1-5|TRBV2|14|NA|NA
TGTGCCAGCAGTGAAGACAGGGGCAATCAGCCCCAGCATTTT
CASSEDRGNQPQHF
>TRBJ2-3|TRBV30|13|NA|TRBD2
TGTGCCTGGAGCGTAGCGGGGGTCGGTACGCAGTATTTT
CAWSVAGVGTQYF
>TRBJ1-5|TRBV5-1|13|NA|NA
TGCGCCAGCAGCTTGGAGGGGTATCAGCCCCAGCATTTT
CASSLEGYQPQHF
>TRBJ1-1|TRBV27|12|NA|NA
TGTGCCAGCAAGGCGGGGTTCACTGAAGCTTTCTTT
CASKAGFTEAFF
>TRBJ1-5|TRBV19|16|once|NA
TGTGCCAGTAGTATCACCTCGGGGGGGCAGGGACAGCCCCAGCATTTT
CASSITSGGQGQPQHF
>TRBJ1-3|TRBV19|19|NA|NA
TGTGCCAGTCCGATCCCCACCTGGGACGGGAGACCCTCTGGAAACACCATATATTTT
CASPIPTWDGRPSGNTIYF
>TRBJ1-2|TRBV30|12|NA|TRBD1
TGTGCCTGGACAACAGGGGGCTATGGCTACACCTTC
CAWTTGGYGYTF
>TRBJ1-3|TRBV11-2|13|NA|TRBD1
TGTGCCAGCAGCTTTACAGGGGCAGACACCATATATTTT
CASSFTGADTIYF
>TRBJ2-7|TRBV6-5|12|NA|NA
TGTGCCAGCAGGAAGGAGGGCTACGAGCAGTACTTC
CASRKEGYEQYF
>TRBJ1-1|TRBV28|14|NA|NA
TGTGCCAGCAGTCCGCTGGCCTCGAACACTGAAGCTTTCTTT
CASSPLASNTEAFF
>TRBJ1-2|TRBV11-2|16|NA|NA
TGTGCCAGCAGCTTAGGAACGGACAGCACTAACTATGGCTACACCTTC
CASSLGTDSTNYGYTF
>TRBJ1-2|TRBV5-4|14|NA|NA
TGTGCCAGCAGCTCGGGGGGCGAAGACTATGGCTACACCTTC
CASSSGGEDYGYTF
>TRBJ2-3|TRBV29-1|12|NA|NA
TGCAGCGTTGAACTTTCCACAGATACGCAGTATTTT
CSVELSTDTQYF
>TRBJ2-7|TRBV3-1/TRBV3-2|14|NA|TRBD2
TGTGCCAGCAGCTACGGGACTAGTGTCTACGAGCAGTACTTC
CASSYGTSVYEQYF
>TRBJ2-7|TRBV4-1|15|NA|NA
TGCGCCAGCAGCCAACCTATAGAGGGGGCCTACGAGCAGTACTTC
CASSQPIEGAYEQYF
>TRBJ1-3|TRBV2|14|NA|TRBD1
TGTGCCAGCAGTGATAAGGGGGCAGAAAACACCATATATTTT
CASSDKGAENTIYF
>TRBJ1-4|TRBV4-3|12|NA|NA
TGCGCCAGCAGCCAAAGAGGGGAAAAACTGTTTTTT
CASSQRGEKLFF
>TRBJ1-5|TRBV5-1|16|NA|NA
TGCGCCAGCAGCTCGTCAAGACAGGACCCCAGGCAGCCCCAGCATTTT
CASSSSRQDPRQPQHF
>TRBJ1-1|TRBV6-6|9|NA|NA
TGTGCCAGCAGACCCGGAGCTTTCTTT
CASRPGAFF
>TRBJ1-2|TRBV30|13|once|TRBD1
TGTGCCTGGAGCCCGGGACAGGGGTATGGCTACACCTTC
CAWSPGQGYGYTF